This T cell receptor (beta chain) was sequenced during a study of blood T cells in healthy people across ages. Germline loops: CDR1 SGHTA, CDR2 FQGNSA. Trimming left V 6 bases short and J 7 bases short, with 15 bases between. The CDR3 spans 14 residues. Donors ranged from 6 to 90 years old and were healthy Caucasians in Russia. Notes on the study in general: Naive T cell percentage strongly correlated with TCR beta diversity. Long-lived donors carried more naive CD4+ cells and greater diversity than aged donors. Roughly linear declines in TCR beta diversity per million T cells occurred with age.

Many counts were recorded for this clonotype. Antigen specificity is unknown. A second PCR of roughly 7 to 11 cycles used a sample-barcoded 5' primer and a J-beta primer mix. Using its own MiXCR run on the 5' RACE reads, TCRdb lists one record per CDR3 protein. The sample includes approximately 690,000 distinct CDR3 sequences, approximately 59% of them seen just once. The specimen sequenced was blood. V usage is TRBV7-2 and J usage is TRBJ1-4; D possibly corresponds to TRBD1 (5 bases). This receptor was obtained from a man aged 55 to 70 in good health. Written as DNA, the CDR3 is TGTGCCAGCAGTTCCGGGGGGAGTGGTGAAAAACTGTTTTTT. Translation gives CASSSGGSGEKLFF.